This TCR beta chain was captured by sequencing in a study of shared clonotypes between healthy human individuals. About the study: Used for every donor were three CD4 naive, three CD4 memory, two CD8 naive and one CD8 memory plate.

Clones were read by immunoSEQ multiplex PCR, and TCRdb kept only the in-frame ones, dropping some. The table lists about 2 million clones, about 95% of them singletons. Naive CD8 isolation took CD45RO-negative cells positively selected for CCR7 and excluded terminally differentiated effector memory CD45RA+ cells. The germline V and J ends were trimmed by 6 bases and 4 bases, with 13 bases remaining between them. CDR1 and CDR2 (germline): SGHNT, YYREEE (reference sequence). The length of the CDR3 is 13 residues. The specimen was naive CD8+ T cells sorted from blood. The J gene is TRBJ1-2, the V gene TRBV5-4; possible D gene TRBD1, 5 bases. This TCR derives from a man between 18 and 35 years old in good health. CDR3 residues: CASTWGGVYGYTF. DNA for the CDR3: TGTGCCAGCACCTGGGGGGGAGTCTATGGCTACACCTTC. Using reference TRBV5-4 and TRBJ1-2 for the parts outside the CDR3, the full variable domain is ETGVTQSPTHLIKTRGQQVTLRCSSQSGHNTVSWYQQALGQGPQFIFQYYREEENGRGNFPPRFSGLQFPNYSSELNVNALELDDSALYLCASTWGGVYGYTFGSGTRLTVV.